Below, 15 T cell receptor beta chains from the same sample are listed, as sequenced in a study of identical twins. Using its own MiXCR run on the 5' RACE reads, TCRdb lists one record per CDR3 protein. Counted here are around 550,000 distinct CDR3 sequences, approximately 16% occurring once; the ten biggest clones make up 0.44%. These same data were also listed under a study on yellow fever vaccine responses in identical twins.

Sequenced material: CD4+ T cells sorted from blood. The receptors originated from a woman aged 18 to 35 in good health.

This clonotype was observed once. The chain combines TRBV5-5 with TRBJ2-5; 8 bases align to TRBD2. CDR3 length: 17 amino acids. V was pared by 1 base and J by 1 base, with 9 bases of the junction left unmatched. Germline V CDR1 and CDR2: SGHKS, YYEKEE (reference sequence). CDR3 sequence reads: CASSLSLGGALQETQYF. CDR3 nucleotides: TGTGCCAGCAGCTTGTCGCTCGGGGGGGCCCTCCAAGAGACCCAGTACTTC.

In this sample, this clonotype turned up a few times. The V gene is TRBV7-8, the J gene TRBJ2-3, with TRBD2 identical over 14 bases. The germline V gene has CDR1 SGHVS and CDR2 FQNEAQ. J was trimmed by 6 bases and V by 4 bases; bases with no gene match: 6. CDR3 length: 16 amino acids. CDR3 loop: CASSSRLAGGPDTQYF. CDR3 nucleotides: TGTGCCAGCAGCTCCAGACTAGCGGGGGGGCCGGATACGCAGTATTTT.

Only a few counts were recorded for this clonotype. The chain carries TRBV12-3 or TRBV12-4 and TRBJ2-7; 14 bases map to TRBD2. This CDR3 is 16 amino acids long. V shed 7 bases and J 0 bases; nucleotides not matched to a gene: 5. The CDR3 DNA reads TGTGCCAGCACAGGACTAGCGGGAGGTAACTCCTACGAGCAGTACTTC. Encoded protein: CASTGLAGGNSYEQYF.

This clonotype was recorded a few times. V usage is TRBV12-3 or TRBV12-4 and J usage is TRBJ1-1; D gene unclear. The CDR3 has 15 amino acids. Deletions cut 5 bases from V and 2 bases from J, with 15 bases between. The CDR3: CASSLHQRENTEAFF. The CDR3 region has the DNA TGTGCCAGCAGTCTACATCAGAGGGAAAACACTGAAGCTTTCTTT.

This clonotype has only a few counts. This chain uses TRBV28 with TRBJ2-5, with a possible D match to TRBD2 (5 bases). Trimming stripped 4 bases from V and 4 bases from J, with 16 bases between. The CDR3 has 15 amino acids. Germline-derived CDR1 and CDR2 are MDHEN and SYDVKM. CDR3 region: CASSSPETRGETQYF. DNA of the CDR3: TGTGCCAGCAGTTCCCCCGAGACCCGGGGAGAGACCCAGTACTTC.

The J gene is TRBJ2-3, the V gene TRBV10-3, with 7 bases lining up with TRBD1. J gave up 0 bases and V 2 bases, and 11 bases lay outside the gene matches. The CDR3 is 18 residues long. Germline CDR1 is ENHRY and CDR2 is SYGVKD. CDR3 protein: CAISELTGAGTSTDTQYF. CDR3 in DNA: TGTGCCATCAGTGAGCTTACAGGGGCCGGTACAAGCACAGATACGCAGTATTTT.

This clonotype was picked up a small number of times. The CDR3 spells CSASPFRGSYEQYV. DNA for the CDR3: TGCAGTGCTAGCCCATTCAGGGGCTCCTACGAGCAGTACGTC. The V call is TRBV20-1, the J call TRBJ2-7; D is perhaps TRBD1 (6 bases). The germline V gene has CDR1 DFQATT and CDR2 SNEGSKA (reference sequence). This CDR3 region has 14 residues. Trimming left V 3 bases short and J 0 bases short, with 12 bases between.

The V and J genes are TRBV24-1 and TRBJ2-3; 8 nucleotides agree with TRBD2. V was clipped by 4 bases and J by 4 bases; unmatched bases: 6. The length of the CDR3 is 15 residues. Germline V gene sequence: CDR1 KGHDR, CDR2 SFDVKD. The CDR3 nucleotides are TGTGCCACCAGTGACTTAGGACTAGCCGCAGATACGCAGTATTTT. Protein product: CATSDLGLAADTQYF.

The DNA for the CDR3 is TGTGCCAGCAGCCCCGAGTTCTCTGGAAACACCATATATTTT. It specifies CASSPEFSGNTIYF. This chain uses TRBV12-3 or TRBV12-4 with TRBJ1-3, with D unclear. The ends were cut back, 6 bases at V and 0 bases at J, with 9 bases in the middle. The CDR3 covers 14 residues.

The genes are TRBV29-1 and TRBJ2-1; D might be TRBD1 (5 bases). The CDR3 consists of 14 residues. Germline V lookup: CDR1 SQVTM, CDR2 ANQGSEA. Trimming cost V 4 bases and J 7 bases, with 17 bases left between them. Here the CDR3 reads CSVVGAETGNEQFF. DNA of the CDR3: TGCAGCGTTGTAGGGGCGGAGACCGGGAATGAGCAGTTCTTC.

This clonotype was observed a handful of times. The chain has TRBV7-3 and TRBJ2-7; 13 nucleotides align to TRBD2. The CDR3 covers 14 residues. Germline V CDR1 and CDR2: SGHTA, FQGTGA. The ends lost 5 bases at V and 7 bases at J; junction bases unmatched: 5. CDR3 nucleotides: TGTGCCAGCAGCCAAACGGGACTAGCGGGAGAGCAGTACTTC. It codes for CASSQTGLAGEQYF. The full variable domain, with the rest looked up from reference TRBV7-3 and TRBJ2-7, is GAGVSQTPSNKVTEKGKYVELRCDPISGHTALYWYRQSLGQGPEFLIYFQGTGAADDSGLPNDRFFAVRPEGSVSTLKIQRTERGDSAVYLCASSQTGLAGEQYFGPGTRLTVT.

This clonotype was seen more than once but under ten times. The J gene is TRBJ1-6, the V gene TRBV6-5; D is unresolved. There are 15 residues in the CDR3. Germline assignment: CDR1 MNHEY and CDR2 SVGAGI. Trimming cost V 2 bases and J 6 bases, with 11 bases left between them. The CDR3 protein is CASSYGRSANSPLHF. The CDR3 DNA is TGTGCCAGCAGTTACGGGAGGTCAGCTAATTCACCCCTCCACTTT.

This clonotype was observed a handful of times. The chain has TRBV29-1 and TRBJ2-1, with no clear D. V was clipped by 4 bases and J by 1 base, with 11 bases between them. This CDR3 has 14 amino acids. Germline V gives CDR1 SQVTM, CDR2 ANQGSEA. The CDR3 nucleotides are TGCAGCGTTGTTCACATGGGATCCTACAATGAGCAGTTCTTC. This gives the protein CSVVHMGSYNEQFF.

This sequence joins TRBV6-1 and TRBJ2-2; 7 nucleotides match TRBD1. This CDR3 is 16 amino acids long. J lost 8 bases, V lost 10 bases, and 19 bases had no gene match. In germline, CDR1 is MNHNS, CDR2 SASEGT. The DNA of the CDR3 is TGTGCCACCTCTCGGCGAGGGGGCGGCGGTAGGGGGGAGCTGTTTTTT. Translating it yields CATSRRGGGGRGELFF.

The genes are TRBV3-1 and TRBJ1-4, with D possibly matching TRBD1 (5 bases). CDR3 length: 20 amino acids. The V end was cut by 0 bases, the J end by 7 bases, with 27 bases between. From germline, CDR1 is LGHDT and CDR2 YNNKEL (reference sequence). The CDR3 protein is CASSQDHPGLIGPRSEKLFF. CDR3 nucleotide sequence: TGTGCCAGCAGCCAAGATCATCCAGGGTTGATTGGCCCGAGAAGTGAAAAACTGTTTTTT. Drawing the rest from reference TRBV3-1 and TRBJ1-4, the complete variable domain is DTAVSQTPKYLVTQMGNDKSIKCEQNLGHDTMYWYKQDSKKFLKIMFSYNNKELIINETVPNRFSPKSPDKAHLNLHINSLELGDSAVYFCASSQDHPGLIGPRSEKLFFGSGTQLSVL.